This T cell receptor (beta chain) originates from a study of cytomegalovirus exposure and HLA in healthy donors. General observations from the study: A link between a missense DCLRE1C variant and TCR beta V- and J-gene trimming emerged from a later analysis. Later on, an analysis tied 15,000 to 20,000 TCR beta sequences to HLA alleles at 0.05 false discovery rate.

V lost 8 bases, J lost 4 bases, and 8 bases stayed unmatched. CDR3 length: 13 amino acids. Germline CDR1 SEHNR, CDR2 FQNEAQ (reference sequence). The PCR ran on 60 Vbeta and 13 Jbeta primers. The method was immunoSEQ multiplex PCR; TCRdb's version includes in-frame clones alone and lacks a portion of them. The table records roughly 190,000 clones, approximately 84% of them present only once. This clone was detected only a few times. Its target is unknown. The receptor was derived from a man between 50 and 59 years old in good health and CMV-seronegative. This rearrangement joins TRBV7-9 to TRBJ2-7, with TRBD2 identical over 7 bases. The sequenced sample was PBMCs. CDR3 nucleotide sequence: TGTGCCAGCGCGGCGGGGGTGACTTACGAGCAGTACTTC. It yields the protein CASAAGVTYEQYF.